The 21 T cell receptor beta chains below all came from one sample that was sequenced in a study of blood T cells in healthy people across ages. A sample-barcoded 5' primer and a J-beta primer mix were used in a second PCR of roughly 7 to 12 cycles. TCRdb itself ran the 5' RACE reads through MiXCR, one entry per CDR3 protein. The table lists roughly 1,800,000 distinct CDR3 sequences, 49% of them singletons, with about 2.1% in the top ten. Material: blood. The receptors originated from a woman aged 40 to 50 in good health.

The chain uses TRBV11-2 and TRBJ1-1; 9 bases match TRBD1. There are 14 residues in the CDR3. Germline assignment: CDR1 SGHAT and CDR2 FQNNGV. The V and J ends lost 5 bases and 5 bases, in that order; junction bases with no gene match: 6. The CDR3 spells CASSPDRGWTEAFF. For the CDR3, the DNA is TGTGCCAGCAGCCCGGACAGGGGTTGGACTGAAGCTTTCTTT.

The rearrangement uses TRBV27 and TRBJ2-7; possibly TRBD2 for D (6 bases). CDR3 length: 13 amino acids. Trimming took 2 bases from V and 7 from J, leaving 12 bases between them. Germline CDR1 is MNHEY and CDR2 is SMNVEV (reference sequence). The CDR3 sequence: CASSLTSLGEQYF. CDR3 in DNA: TGTGCCAGCAGTTTAACTAGCCTGGGTGAGCAGTACTTC.

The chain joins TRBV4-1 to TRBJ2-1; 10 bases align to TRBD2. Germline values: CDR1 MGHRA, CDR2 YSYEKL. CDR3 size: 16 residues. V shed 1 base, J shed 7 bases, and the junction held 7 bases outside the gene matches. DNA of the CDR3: TGCGCCAGCAGCCAAGGGCCAGCGGGGGGGCCAAATGAGCAGTTCTTC. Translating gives CASSQGPAGGPNEQFF.

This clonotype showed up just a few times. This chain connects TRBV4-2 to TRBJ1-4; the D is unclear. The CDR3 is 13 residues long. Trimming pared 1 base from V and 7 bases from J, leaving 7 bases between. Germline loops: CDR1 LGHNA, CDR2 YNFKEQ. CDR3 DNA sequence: TGTGCCAGCAGCCAAGGACCGGGTGAAAAACTGTTTTTT. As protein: CASSQGPGEKLFF.

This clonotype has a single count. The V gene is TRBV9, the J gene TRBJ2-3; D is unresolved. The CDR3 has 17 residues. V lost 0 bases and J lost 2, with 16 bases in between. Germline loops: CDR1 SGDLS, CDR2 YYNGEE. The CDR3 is CASSVGLSDRDTDTQYF. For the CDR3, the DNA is TGTGCCAGCAGCGTAGGGCTAAGTGATAGAGACACAGATACGCAGTATTTT.

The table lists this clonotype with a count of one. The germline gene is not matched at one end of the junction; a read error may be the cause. CDR3 coding DNA: TGTAGTGCACCGGTCCCTAGCGGGGGCTACGAGCAGTACTTC. Residues: CSAPVPSGGYEQYF. J is TRBJ2-5 and V is TRBV20-1, with TRBD2 identical over 10 bases. The J call is doubtful: the DNA matches TRBJ2-7 better. The CDR3 contains 14 residues. The germline V gene encodes CDR1 DFQATT and CDR2 SNEGSKA (reference sequence).

The CDR3 protein is CASRGGGDYEQYF. In DNA form, the CDR3 reads TGTGCCAGCAGAGGCGGGGGGGACTACGAGCAGTACTTC. The rearrangement uses TRBV28 and TRBJ2-4; TRBD2 matches at 9 bases. The DNA end lines up better with TRBJ2-7; the J call may be wrong. This CDR3 contains 13 residues. Germline V gives CDR1 MDHEN, CDR2 SYDVKM.

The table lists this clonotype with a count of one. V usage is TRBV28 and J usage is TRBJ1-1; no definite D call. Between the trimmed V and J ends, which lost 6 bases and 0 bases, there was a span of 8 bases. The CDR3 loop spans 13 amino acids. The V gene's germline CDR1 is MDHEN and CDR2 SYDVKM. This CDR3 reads CASRKQMNTEAFF. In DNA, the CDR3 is TGTGCCAGCAGGAAGCAAATGAACACTGAAGCTTTCTTT.

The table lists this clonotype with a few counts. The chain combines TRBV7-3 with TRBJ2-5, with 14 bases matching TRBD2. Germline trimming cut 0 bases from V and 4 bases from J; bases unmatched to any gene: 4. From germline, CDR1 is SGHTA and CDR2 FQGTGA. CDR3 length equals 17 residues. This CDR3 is CASSLTGLAGGGETQYF. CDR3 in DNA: TGTGCCAGCAGCTTAACCGGACTAGCGGGGGGTGGAGAGACCCAGTACTTC. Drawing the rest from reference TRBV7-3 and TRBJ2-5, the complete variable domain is GAGVSQTPSNKVTEKGKYVELRCDPISGHTALYWYRQSLGQGPEFLIYFQGTGAADDSGLPNDRFFAVRPEGSVSTLKIQRTERGDSAVYLCASSLTGLAGGGETQYFGPGTRLLVL.

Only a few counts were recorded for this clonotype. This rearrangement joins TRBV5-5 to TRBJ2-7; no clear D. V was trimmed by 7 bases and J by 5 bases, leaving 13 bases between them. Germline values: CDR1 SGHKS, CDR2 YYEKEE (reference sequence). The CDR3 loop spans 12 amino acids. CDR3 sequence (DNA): TGTGCCAGCCAAGCTCAGTTCGACGAGCAGTACTTC. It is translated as CASQAQFDEQYF.

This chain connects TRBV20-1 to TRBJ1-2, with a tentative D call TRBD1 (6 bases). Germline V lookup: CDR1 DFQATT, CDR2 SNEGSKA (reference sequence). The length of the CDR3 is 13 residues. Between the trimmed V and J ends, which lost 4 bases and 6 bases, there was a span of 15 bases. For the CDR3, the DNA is TGCAGTGCTATCCCGCAGGGGAGGGATGGCTACACCTTC. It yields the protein CSAIPQGRDGYTF.

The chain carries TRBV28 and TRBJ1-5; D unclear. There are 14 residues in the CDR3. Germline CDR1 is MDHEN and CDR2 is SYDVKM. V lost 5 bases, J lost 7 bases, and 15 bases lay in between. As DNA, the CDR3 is TGTGCCAGCAGTCCTGCCGGGAGCGGGCAGCCCCAGCATTTT. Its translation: CASSPAGSGQPQHF. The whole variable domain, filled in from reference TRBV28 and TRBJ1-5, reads DVKVTQSSRYLVKRTGEKVFLECVQDMDHENMFWYRQDPGLGLRLIYFSYDVKMKEKGDIPEGYSVSREKKERFSLILESASTNQTSMYLCASSPAGSGQPQHFGDGTRLSIL.

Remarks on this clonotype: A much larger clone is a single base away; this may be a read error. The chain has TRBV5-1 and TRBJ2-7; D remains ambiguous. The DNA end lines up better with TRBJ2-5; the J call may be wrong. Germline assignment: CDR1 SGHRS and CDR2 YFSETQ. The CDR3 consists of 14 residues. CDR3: CASSSEIRTKTQYF. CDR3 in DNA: TGCGCCAGCAGCTCCGAGATCAGAACGAAGACCCAGTACTTC.

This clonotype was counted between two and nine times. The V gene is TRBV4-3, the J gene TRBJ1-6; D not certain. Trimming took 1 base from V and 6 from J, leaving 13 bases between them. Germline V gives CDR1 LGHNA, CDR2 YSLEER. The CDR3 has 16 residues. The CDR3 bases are TGCGCCAGCAGCCAAGTGTGGGGAGCCGGTAATTCACCCCTCCACTTT. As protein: CASSQVWGAGNSPLHF.

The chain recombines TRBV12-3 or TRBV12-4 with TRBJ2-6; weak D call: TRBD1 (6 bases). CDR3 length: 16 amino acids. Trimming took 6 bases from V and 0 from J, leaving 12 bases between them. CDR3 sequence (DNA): TGTGCCAGCAGGATGGACAGCAGCTCTGGGGCCAACGTCCTGACTTTC. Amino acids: CASRMDSSSGANVLTF.

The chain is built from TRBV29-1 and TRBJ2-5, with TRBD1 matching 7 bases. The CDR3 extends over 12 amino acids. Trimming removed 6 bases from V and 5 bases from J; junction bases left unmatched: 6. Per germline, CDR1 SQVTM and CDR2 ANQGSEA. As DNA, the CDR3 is TGCAGCGTAGAGGGGGCCCTGGAGACCCAGTACTTC. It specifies CSVEGALETQYF.

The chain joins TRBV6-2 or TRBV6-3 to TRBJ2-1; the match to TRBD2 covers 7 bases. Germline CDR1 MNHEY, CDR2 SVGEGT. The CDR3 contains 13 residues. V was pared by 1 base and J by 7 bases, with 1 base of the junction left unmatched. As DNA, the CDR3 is TGTGCCAGCAGTTACTTAGCGGGTAATGAGCAGTTCTTC. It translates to CASSYLAGNEQFF.

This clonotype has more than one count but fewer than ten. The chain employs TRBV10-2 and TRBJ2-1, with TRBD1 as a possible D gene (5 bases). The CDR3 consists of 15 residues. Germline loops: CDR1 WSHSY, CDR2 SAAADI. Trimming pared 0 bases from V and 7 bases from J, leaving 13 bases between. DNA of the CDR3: TGCGCCAGCAGTGAGTCGGGGCTAGTTGGTAATGAGCAGTTCTTC. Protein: CASSESGLVGNEQFF.

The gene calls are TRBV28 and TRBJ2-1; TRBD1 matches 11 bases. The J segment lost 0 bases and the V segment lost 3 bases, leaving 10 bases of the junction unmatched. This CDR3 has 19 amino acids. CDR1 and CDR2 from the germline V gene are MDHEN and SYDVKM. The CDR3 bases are TGTGCCAGCAGTTTCCGGGACAGGGGGTCGGAATTCTCCTACAATGAGCAGTTCTTC. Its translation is CASSFRDRGSEFSYNEQFF.

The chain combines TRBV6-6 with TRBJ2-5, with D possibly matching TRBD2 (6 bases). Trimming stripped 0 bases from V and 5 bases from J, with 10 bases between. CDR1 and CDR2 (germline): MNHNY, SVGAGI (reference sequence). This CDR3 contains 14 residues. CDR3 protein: CASSYSGGWETQYF. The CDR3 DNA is TGTGCCAGCAGTTACTCGGGAGGTTGGGAGACCCAGTACTTC.

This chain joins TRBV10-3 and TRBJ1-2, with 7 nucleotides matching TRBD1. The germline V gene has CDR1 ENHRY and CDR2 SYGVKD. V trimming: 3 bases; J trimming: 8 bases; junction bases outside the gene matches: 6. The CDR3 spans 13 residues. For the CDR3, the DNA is TGTGCCATCAGTGATGACAGGGTTAGGGGCTACACCTTC. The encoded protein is CAISDDRVRGYTF.